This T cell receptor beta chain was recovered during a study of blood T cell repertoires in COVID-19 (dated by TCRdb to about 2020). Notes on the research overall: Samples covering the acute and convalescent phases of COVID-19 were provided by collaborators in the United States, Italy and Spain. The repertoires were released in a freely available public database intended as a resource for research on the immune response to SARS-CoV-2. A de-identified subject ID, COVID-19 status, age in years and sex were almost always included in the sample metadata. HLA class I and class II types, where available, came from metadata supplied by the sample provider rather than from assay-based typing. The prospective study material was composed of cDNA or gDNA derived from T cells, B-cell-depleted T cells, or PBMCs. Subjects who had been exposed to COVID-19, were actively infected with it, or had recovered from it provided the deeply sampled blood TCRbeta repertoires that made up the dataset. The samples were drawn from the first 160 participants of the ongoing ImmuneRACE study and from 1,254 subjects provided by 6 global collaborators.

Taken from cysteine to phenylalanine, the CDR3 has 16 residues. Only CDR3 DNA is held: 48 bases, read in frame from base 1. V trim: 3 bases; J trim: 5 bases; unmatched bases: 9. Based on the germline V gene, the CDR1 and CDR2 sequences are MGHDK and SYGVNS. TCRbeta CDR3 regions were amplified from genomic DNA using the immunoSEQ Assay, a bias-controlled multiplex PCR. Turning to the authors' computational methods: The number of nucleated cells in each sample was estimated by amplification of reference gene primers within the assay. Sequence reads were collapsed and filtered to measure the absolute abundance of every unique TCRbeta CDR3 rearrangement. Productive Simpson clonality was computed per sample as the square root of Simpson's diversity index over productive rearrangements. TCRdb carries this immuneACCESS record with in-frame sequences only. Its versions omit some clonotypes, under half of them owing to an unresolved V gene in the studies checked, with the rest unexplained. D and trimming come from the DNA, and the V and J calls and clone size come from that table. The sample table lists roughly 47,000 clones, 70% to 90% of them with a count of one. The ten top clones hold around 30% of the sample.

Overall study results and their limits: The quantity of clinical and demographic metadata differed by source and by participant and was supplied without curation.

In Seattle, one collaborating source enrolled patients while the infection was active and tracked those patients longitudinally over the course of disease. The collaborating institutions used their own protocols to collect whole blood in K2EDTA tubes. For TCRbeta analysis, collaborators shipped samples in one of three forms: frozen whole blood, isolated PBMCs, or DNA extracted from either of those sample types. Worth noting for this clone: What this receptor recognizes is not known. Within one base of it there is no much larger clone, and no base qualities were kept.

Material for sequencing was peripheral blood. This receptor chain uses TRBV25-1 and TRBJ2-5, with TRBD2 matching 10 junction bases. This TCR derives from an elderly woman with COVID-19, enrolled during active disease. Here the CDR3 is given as CASSERLAGALETQYF. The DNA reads TGTGCCAGCAGTGAGAGGCTAGCGGGGGCTTTGGAGACCCAGTACTTC.